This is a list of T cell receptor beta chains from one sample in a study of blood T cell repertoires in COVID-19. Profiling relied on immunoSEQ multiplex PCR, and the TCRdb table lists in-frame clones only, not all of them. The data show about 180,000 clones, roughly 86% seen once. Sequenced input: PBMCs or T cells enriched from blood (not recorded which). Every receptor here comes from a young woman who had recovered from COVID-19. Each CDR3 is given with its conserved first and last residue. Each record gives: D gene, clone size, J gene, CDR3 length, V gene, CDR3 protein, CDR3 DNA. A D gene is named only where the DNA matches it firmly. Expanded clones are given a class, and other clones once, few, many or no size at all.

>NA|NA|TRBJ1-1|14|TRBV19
CASSIGGANTEAFF
TGTGCCAGTAGTATTGGAGGGGCGAACACTGAAGCTTTCTTT
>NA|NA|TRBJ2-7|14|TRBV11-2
CASSLGSKTYEQYF
TGTGCCAGCAGCTTGGGGAGCAAAACCTACGAGCAGTACTTC
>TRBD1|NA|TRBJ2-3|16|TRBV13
CASSTGDRGNTDTQYF
TGTGCCAGCAGCACCGGGGACAGGGGTAACACAGATACGCAGTATTTT
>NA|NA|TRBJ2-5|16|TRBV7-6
CASSLRLRGSQETQYF
TGTGCCAGCAGCTTGCGGCTGAGAGGGTCCCAAGAGACCCAGTACTTC
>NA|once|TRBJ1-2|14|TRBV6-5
CASSSPKDRGGYTF
TGTGCCAGCAGTTCCCCTAAGGACAGAGGGGGCTACACCTTC
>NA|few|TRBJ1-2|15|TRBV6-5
CASSYSGSGLYGYTF
TGTGCCAGCAGTTACTCGGGGAGCGGTCTCTATGGCTACACCTTC
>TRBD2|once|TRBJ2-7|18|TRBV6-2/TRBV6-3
CASSYPASGSGFSYEQYF
TGTGCCAGCAGTTACCCGGCTAGCGGGAGTGGTTTTTCCTACGAGCAGTACTTC
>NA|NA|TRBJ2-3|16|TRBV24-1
CATSDVGQKLTDTQYF
TGTGCCACCAGTGATGTTGGACAGAAATTAACAGATACGCAGTATTTT
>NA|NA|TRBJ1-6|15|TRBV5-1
CASSLNGQPNSPLHF
TGCGCCAGCAGCTTGAATGGACAGCCGAATTCACCCCTCCACTTT
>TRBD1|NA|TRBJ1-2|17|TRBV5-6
CASSLVATPGQGRGYTF
TGTGCCAGCAGCTTGGTGGCCACCCCGGGACAGGGTAGGGGCTACACCTTC
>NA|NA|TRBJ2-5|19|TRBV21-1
CASSKVSPGQGEFQETQYF
TGTGCCAGCAGCAAAGTTTCCCCGGGACAGGGTGAATTCCAAGAGACCCAGTACTTC
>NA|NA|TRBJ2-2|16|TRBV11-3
CASSLEGRAFTGELFF
TGTGCCAGCAGCTTAGAGGGCAGGGCGTTTACCGGGGAGCTGTTTTTT
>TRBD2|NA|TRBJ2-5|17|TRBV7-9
CASSSTGTSGRQETQYF
TGTGCCAGCAGCTCCACCGGGACTAGCGGACGCCAAGAGACCCAGTACTTC
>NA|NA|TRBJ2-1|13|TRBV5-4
CASSLAGDNEQFF
TGTGCCAGCAGCTTAGCAGGGGATAATGAGCAGTTCTTC
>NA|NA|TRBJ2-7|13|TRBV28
CASTPGQPYEQYF
TGTGCCAGCACCCCGGGACAACCTTACGAGCAGTACTTC
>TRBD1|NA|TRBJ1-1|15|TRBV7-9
CASSFTGGASAEAFF
TGTGCCAGCAGCTTCACAGGGGGCGCAAGTGCTGAAGCTTTCTTT
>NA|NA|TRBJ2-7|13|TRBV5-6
CASSLGISYEQYF
TGTGCCAGCAGCTTGGGTATTTCCTACGAGCAGTACTTC
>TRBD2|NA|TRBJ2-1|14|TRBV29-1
CSVRKSGLASEQFF
TGCAGCGTCAGAAAGTCGGGACTAGCGAGTGAGCAGTTCTTC
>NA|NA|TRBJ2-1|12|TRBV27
CASSFGSNEQFF
TGTGCCAGCAGTTTTGGTAGCAATGAGCAGTTCTTC
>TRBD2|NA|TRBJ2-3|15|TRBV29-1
CSVSPSLAGVLTQYF
TGCAGCGTAAGCCCTTCACTAGCGGGAGTTTTAACGCAGTATTTT
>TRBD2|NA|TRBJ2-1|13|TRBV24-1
CATRPSGRGEQFF
TGTGCCACCAGGCCTAGCGGGAGAGGTGAGCAGTTCTTC
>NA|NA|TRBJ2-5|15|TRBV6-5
CASSPPGEGQETQYF
TGTGCCAGCAGCCCCCCGGGAGAGGGGCAAGAGACCCAGTACTTC
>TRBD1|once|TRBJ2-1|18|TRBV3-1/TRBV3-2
CASSLPLSDRGPWGEQFF
TGTGCCAGCAGCCTGCCCCTCTCCGACAGGGGCCCCTGGGGTGAGCAGTTCTTC
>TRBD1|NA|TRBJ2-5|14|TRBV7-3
CASSLSGGTETQYF
TGTGCCAGCAGCTTATCAGGGGGTACAGAGACCCAGTACTTC
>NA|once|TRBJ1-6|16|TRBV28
CASSPHPGKGNSPLHF
TGTGCCAGCAGTCCGCATCCGGGAAAAGGGAATTCACCCCTCCACTTT
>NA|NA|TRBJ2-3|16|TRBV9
CASSVHGTPSTDTQYF
TGTGCCAGCAGCGTCCACGGGACACCTAGCACAGATACGCAGTATTTT
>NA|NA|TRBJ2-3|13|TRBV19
CASQTNQELTQYF
TGTGCCAGCCAAACAAATCAGGAATTGACGCAGTATTTT
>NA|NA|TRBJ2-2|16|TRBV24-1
CATSDLGDTNTGELFF
TGTGCCACCAGTGATCTCGGGGACACTAACACCGGGGAGCTGTTTTTT
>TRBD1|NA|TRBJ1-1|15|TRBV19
CASIAVPQGGTEAFF
TGTGCCAGTATAGCCGTGCCCCAGGGGGGTACTGAAGCTTTCTTT
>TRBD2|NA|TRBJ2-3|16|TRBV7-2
CASSFAGLAVADTQYF
TGTGCCAGCAGCTTCGCTGGACTAGCGGTGGCAGATACGCAGTATTTT
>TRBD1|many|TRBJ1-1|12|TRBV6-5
CASRTGETEAFF
TGTGCCAGCAGGACAGGGGAAACTGAAGCTTTCTTT
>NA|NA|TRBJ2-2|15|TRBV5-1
CASSPGGSGTGELFF
TGCGCCAGCAGCCCTGGAGGTAGCGGAACCGGGGAGCTGTTTTTT
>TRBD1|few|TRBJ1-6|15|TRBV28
CASSGGQGFSSPLHF
TGTGCCAGCAGTGGGGGACAGGGGTTTAGTTCACCCCTCCACTTT
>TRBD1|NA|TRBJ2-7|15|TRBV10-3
CAISGDRGGRLEQYF
TGTGCCATCAGTGGGGACAGGGGGGGTAGACTCGAGCAGTACTTC
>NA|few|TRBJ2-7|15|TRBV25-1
CASSQWGDLQYEQYF
TGTGCCAGCAGCCAGTGGGGGGATCTTCAATACGAGCAGTACTTC
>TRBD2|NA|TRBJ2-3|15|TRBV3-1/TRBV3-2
CASSQALAGSHTQYF
TGTGCCAGCAGCCAAGCACTAGCGGGATCTCATACGCAGTATTTT
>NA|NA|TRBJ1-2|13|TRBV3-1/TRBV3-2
CAISRKGSSGYTF
TGTGCCATCTCACGCAAAGGGAGTTCCGGCTACACCTTC
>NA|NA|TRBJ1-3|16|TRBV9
CASSTKKRSSGNTIYF
TGTGCCAGCAGCACTAAAAAAAGGAGCTCTGGAAACACCATATATTTT
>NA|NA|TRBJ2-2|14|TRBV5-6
CASSLRGAAGELFF
TGTGCCAGCAGCTTGCGGGGGGCGGCCGGGGAGCTGTTTTTT
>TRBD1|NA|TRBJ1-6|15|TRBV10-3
CAISELGQDVSPLHF
TGTGCCATCAGTGAGCTGGGACAGGATGTTTCACCCCTCCACTTT
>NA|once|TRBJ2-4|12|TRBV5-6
CASSFQGDIQYF
TGTGCCAGCAGCTTTCAGGGTGACATTCAGTACTTC
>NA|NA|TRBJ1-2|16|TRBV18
CASSPAVKVANYGYTF
TGTGCCAGCTCACCCGCGGTTAAAGTTGCTAACTATGGCTACACCTTC
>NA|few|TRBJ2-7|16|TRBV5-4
CASSLQQGSNTYEQYF
TGTGCCAGCAGCCTCCAGCAGGGGTCTAACACCTACGAGCAGTACTTC
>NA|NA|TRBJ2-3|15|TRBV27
CASSFGRLARFNWYF
TGTGCCAGCAGTTTCGGCCGTTTGGCTAGGTTTAATTGGTATTTT
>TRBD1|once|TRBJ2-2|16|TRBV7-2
CASSGDRGQNTGELFF
TGTGCCAGCAGCGGCGACAGGGGGCAAAACACCGGGGAGCTGTTTTTT